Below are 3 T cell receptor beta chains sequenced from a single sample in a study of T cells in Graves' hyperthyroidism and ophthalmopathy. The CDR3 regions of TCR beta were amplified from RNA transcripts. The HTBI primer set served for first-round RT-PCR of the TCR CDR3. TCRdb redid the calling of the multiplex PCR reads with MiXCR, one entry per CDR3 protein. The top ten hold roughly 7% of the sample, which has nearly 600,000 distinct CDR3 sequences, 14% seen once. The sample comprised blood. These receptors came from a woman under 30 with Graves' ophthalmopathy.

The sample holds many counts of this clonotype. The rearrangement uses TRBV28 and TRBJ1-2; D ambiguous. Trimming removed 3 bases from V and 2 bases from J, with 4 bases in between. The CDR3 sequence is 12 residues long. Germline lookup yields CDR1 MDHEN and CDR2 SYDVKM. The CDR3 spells CASSFRNYGYTF. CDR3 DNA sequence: TGTGCCAGCAGTTTTAGGAACTATGGCTACACCTTC.

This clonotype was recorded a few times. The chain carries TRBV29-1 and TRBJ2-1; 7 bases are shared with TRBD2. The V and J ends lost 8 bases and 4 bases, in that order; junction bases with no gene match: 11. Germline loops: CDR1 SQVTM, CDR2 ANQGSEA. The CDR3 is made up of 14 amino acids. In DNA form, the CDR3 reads TGCAGCCTCGGGGCGGGAGCCCGGTACAATGAGCAGTTCTTC. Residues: CSLGAGARYNEQFF.

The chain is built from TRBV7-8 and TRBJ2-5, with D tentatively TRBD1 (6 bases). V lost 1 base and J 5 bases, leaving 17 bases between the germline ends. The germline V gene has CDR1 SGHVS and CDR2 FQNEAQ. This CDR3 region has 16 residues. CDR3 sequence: CASSLEIGGVQETQYF. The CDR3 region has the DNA TGTGCCAGCAGCTTAGAAATTGGGGGCGTGCAGGAGACCCAGTACTTC.